This TCR beta chain came from a study of blood T cell repertoires in COVID-19. Study background: The analysed material was cDNA or gDNA that came from T cells, B-cell-depleted T cells, or PBMCs.

This table comes from immunoSEQ multiplex PCR, and its TCRdb copy is limited to in-frame clones, with some not included. The repertoire holds some 150,000 clones, about 85% seen once, with roughly 2.6% in the top ten. The germline V gene has CDR1 MDHEN and CDR2 SYDVKM. The CDR3 is 12 residues long. V trimming: 10 bases; J trimming: 5 bases; junction bases outside the gene matches: 5. The sample taken for sequencing was peripheral blood. This clonotype originated in a human donor with acute or convalescent COVID-19. The donor label of this sample is uncertain. The V gene is TRBV28, the J gene TRBJ1-2, with 9 bases identical to TRBD1. The CDR3 sequence is CAIQDRGYGYTF. The CDR3 nucleotides read TGTGCCATCCAAGACAGGGGGTATGGCTACACCTTC.